This TCR beta chain was sequenced during a study of blood T cell repertoires in COVID-19. Germline CDR1 is SEHNR and CDR2 is FQNEAQ (reference sequence). The CDR3 extends over 18 amino acids. V trimming: 2 bases; J trimming: 4 bases; junction bases outside the gene matches: 9. Only in-frame clones appear in the TCRdb table, and some are missing; sequencing was by immunoSEQ multiplex PCR. Found here are roughly 340,000 clones, approximately 87% of them singletons; the top ten hold just under 6.5%. Seattle researchers signed up patients amid active infection and tracked them longitudinally. The receptor was isolated from a woman in her fifties or sixties with COVID-19, enrolled during active disease. Material: peripheral blood. V is TRBV7-9 and J is TRBJ2-5, with 14 bases aligning to TRBD2. CDR3 coding DNA: TGTGCCAGCAGCTTATTCGGGACTAGCGGGAGTTCACGAGAGACCCAGTACTTC. Translated: CASSLFGTSGSSRETQYF.